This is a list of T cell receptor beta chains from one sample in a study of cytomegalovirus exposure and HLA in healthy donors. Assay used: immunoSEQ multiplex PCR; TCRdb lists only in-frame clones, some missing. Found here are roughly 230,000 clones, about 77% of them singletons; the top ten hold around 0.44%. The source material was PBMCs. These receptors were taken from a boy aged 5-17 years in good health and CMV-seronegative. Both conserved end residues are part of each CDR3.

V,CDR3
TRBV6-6,CASSPGQGAGKLFF
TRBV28,CASSLWGPGQERMYGYTF
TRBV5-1,CASTLGVAGAVDTQYF
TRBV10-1,CASSESGLDEQYF
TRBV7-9,CASSLAGPNYSGYTF
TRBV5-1,CASSFLLAEDTQYF
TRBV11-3,CASSLDRGASWPQHF
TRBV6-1,CATYHGLAGHEQYF
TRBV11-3,CASSSGQGREKLFF
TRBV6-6,CASSYYGLAGTETQYF
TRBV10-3,CAISSVPPEKLFF
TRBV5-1,CASSLGAISASYNEQFF
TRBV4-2,CASSQERDRGGGYTF
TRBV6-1,CATRTGGAEKLFF
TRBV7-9,CASSLGGGSTEAFF
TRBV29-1,CSVATVLAKNIQYF
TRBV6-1,CASSEYSRGTYGYTF
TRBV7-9,CASSYGTRAINEQFF
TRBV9,CASSPTNTGELFF
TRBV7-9,CASSRLQGGNTGELFF
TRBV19,CARKERDTNTGELFF
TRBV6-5,CASRTARETQYF
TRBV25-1,CASSEFQGSRIEETQYF
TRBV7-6,CASSLTSATRELLYNEQFF
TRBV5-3,CARSFGTGGDYGYTF
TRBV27,CASRPIAGVPTGELFF
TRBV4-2,CASSPWTSGGYEQYF
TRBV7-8,CASSLAWMDSGGYTF
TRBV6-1,CASSEQGLAFTEAFF
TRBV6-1,CASSEAVRTVNEKLFF
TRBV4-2,CASSQEGGWGTDTQYF